This T cell receptor (beta chain) comes out of a study of blood T cells in healthy people across ages. The CDR3 spans 15 residues. Germline V gene data show CDR1 as DFQATT and CDR2 as SNEGSKA (reference sequence). The authors ran a second PCR of about 6 to 11 cycles using a sample-barcoded 5' primer and a J-beta primer mix. TCRdb re-called the 5' RACE reads with MiXCR, one entry per CDR3 protein. Here the sample spans 800,000 to 1,000,000 distinct CDR3 sequences, about 48% being singletons. This clonotype appeared a few times. What it binds is unknown. This clone may be a read error of a much larger clone one base away. Findings of the study overall: The long-lived group displayed more naive CD4+ cells, plus higher diversity, than the aged donors did. One million T cells yielded diversity estimates that were considered underestimates.

V and J are TRBV20-1 and TRBJ2-1; 8 nucleotides align to TRBD1. The TCR comes from a man aged 25-40 years in good health. Sequencing was done on a sample of blood. The CDR3 is CGAGPGTGGFHEQFF. The CDR3 nucleotides read TGCGGTGCTGGCCCCGGGACAGGAGGGTTTCATGAGCAGTTCTTC.